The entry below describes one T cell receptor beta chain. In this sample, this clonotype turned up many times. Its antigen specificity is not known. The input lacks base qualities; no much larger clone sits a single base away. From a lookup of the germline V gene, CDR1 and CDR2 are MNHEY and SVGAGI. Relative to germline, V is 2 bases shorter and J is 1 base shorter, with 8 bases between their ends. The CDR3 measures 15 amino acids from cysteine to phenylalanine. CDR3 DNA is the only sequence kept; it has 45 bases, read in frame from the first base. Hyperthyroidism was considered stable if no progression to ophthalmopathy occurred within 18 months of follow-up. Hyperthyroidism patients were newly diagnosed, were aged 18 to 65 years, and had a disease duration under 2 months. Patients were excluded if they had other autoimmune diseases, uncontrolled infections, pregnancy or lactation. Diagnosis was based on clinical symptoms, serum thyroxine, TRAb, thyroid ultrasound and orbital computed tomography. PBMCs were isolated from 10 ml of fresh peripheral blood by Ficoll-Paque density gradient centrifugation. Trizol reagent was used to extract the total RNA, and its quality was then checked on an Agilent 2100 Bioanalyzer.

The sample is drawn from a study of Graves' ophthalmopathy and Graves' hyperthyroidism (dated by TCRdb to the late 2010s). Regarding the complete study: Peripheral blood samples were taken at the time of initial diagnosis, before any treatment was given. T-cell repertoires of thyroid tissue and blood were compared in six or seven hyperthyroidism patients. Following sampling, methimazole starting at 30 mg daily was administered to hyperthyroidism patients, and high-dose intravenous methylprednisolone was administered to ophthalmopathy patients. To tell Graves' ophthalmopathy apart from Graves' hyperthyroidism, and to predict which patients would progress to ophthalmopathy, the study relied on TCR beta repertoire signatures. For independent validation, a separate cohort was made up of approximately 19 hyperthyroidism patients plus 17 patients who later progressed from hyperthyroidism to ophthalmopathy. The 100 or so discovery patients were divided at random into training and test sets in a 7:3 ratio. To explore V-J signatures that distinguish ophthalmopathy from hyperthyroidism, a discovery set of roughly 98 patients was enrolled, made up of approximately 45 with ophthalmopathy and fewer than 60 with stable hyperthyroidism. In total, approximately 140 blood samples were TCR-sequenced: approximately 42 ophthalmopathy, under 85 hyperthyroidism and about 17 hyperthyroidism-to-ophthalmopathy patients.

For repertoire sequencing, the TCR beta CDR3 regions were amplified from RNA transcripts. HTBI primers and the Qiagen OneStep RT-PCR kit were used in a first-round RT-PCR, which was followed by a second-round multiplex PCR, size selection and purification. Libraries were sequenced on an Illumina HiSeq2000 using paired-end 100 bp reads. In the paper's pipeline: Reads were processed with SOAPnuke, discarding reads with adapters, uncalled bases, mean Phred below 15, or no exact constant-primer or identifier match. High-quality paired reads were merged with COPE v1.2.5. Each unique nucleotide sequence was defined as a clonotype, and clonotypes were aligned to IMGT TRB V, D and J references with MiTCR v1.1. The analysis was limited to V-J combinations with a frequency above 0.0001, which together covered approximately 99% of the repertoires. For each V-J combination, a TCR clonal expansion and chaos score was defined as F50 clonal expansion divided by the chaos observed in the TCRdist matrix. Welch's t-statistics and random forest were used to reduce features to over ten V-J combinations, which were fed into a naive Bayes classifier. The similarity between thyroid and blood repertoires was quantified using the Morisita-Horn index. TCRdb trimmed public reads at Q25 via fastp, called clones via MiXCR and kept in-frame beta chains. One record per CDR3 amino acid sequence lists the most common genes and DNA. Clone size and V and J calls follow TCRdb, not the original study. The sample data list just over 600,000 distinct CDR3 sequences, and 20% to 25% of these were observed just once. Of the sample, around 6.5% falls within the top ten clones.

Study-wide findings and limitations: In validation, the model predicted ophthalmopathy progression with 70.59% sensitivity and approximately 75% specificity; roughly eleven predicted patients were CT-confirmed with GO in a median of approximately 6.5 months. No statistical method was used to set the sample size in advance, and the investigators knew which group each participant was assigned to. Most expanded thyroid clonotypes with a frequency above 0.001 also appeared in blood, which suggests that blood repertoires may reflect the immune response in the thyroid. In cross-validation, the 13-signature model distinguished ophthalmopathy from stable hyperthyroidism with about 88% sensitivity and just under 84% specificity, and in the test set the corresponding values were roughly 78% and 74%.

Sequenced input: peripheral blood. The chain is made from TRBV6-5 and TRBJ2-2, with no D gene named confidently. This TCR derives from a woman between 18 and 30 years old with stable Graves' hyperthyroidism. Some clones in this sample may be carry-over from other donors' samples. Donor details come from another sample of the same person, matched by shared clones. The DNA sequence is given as TGTGCCAGCAGTTACGCGGCAGAGAACACCGGGGAGCTGTTTTTT. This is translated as CASSYAAENTGELFF.